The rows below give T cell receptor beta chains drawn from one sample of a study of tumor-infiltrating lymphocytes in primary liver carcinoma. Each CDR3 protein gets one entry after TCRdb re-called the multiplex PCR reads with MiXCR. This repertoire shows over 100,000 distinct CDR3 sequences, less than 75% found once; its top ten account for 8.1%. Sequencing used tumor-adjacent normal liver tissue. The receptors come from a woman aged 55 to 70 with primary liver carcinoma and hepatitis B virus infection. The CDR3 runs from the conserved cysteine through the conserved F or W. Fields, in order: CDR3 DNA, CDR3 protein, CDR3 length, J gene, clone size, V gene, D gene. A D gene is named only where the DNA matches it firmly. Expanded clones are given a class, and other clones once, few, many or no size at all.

TGTGCCAGCAGCGCCACAGGGTACATTCGCACTGAAGCTTTCTTT CASSATGYIRTEAFF 15 TRBJ1-1 once TRBV11-2 NA
TGTGCCAGCAGTCAAGAGCGGGAGATTAGCACAGATATGCAGTATTTT CASSQEREISTDMQYF 16 TRBJ2-3 NA TRBV4-2 TRBD2
NA CASSFGGGSEQYF 13 TRBJ2-7 NA TRBV11-1 NA
TGTGCCACCAGCCACTCCCTGATACTAAATGAGCAGTTCTTC CATSHSLILNEQFF 14 TRBJ2-1 NA TRBV5-5 NA
TGTGGCAGCAGCCATCTACAGGGGCCGTCCTACGAGCAGTACTTC CGSSHLQGPSYEQYF 15 TRBJ2-7 NA TRBV11-1 TRBD1
TGTGCCAGCAGCTTAGATCAACAGGGTATAGTCAACAATGAGCGATTCTTC CASSLDQQGIVNNERFF 17 TRBJ2-1 NA TRBV11-2 NA
TGCGCCAGCAGCTTTTCCGGGGGCTCCTACAATGAGCAGTTCTTC CASSFSGGSYNEQFF 15 TRBJ2-1 few TRBV5-1 NA
TGTGCAAGCAATTCAGGGGCTGAAGCTTTCTTT CASNSGAEAFF 11 TRBJ1-1 NA TRBV12-3/TRBV12-4 NA
TGCGCCAGCAGCCAAGCTTTCGGACAGGGACCACCCCTCCACTTT CASSQAFGQGPPLHF 15 TRBJ1-6 many TRBV4-1 TRBD1
TGTGTCAGCAGTTCACTAGCGGGAGGCAATAAGCAGTTCTTC CVSSSLAGGNKQFF 14 TRBJ2-1 NA TRBV6-6 TRBD2
TGTGCCGGCAACTTAGCCCCCCTAGCGGGAGGGCAAAGCAATGAGCAGTTCTTC CAGNLAPLAGGQSNEQFF 18 TRBJ2-1 NA TRBV11-2 TRBD2
TGTGCCAGCAGCAGGAGACTAGCAGGAGGGTCGGGGGATGAGCTGTTCTTC CASSRRLAGGSGDELFF 17 TRBJ2-1 NA TRBV11-2 TRBD2
TGTGCTAGCAGTCCTCCGAGAGGTTCTAGCACAGAAACGCAGTATTTT CASSPPRGSSTETQYF 16 TRBJ2-3 once TRBV12-3/TRBV12-4 NA
TGCACCGTTGGAGGGGAGGGTTCGAGGGAAAACTATGGTTACACCTTC CTVGGEGSRENYGYTF 16 TRBJ1-2 NA TRBV29-1 NA
TGCGCCAGCAGCCAAGATCGACAGGCTGACACTGAAGCTTTCTTT CASSQDRQADTEAFF 15 TRBJ1-1 NA TRBV4-1 NA
TGCAGCGGGTCCTCGGGACCAGGAGTTGACCAGCCCCAGTATTTT CSGSSGPGVDQPQYF 15 TRBJ2-3 NA TRBV29-1 NA
TGTGCCAGCAGCCAAGTCGGACAGGAGAGCTCCTACGAGCAGTACTTC CASSQVGQESSYEQYF 16 TRBJ2-7 many TRBV14 TRBD1
TGTGCCAGCAGCTTAGCAGAGATCCGGTACTTC CASSLAEIRYF 11 TRBJ2-5 NA TRBV11-2 NA
TGCGGCGTTGCTCCAACTAGCGACCGCTACGAGCAGTACTTC CGVAPTSDRYEQYF 14 TRBJ2-7 NA TRBV29-1 TRBD2
TGTGCCAGTACCAGCCTCCAGGTAGCCAAAAACATTCAGTACTTC CASTSLQVAKNIQYF 15 TRBJ2-4 NA TRBV28 NA
TGCAGCGTCGTGATAGGGTTGGACGGGGAACTGTTTTTT CSVVIGLDGELFF 13 TRBJ2-2 NA TRBV29-1 NA
TGTGCCAGAAGTTGGCCGGGAGGTAGAAATGAGCAGTTTTTC CARSWPGGRNEQFF 14 TRBJ2-1 NA TRBV12-3/TRBV12-4 TRBD2
TGTGCCACGGAAGGTGCAGCAGGGGATGGAAACACCATATATTTT CATEGAAGDGNTIYF 15 TRBJ1-3 once TRBV24-1 NA
TGTGCCAGCAGCCAAGATAAAGGGGGCGTCTATGGCTACATCTTC CASSQDKGGVYGYIF 15 TRBJ1-2 once TRBV14 TRBD1
TGCGCCAGCAGCCAAACTAAAGACATTGGCGGACAGTACTTC CASSQTKDIGGQYF 14 TRBJ2-7 few TRBV4-1 NA
TGTGCCAGCAGTTCCCCCTTGGTAGTGGGAGCGGATGAGCAGTTCTTC CASSSPLVVGADEQFF 16 TRBJ2-1 NA TRBV28 NA
TGTGCAAGCAGCTACCGGGATCGGGGGTATGGCTACACCTTC CASSYRDRGYGYTF 14 TRBJ1-2 NA TRBV11-2 NA
TGTGCCAGCAGCTTGGGGTGCTTCACCTCCTACAAGCAGTACTTC CASSLGCFTSYKQYF 15 TRBJ2-7 NA TRBV5-4 NA
TGTGTCAACAGTCTAGCGGGAGGGCCCGTCTACGAGCAGTATTTC CVNSLAGGPVYEQYF 15 TRBJ2-7 NA TRBV6-2/TRBV6-3 TRBD2
TGCAGCGTTGAGGGAGGAGATAATGGCTACACCTTC CSVEGGDNGYTF 12 TRBJ1-2 NA TRBV29-1 NA
TGTGCCAGCAGTGAAACACAACTACCTAATCAGCCCCAGCATTTT CASSETQLPNQPQHF 15 TRBJ1-5 few TRBV2 NA
TGTACCAGCAGCCCTACCACAGATACGCGGTATTTT CTSSPTTDTRYF 12 TRBJ2-3 NA TRBV12-3/TRBV12-4 NA
TGTGCCAGCAGCTCCACGGGAAATACGCTGTATTTT CASSSTGNTLYF 12 TRBJ2-3 NA TRBV11-2 NA
TGTGCCACCACACTCGGGACCTTGACTAGCGACAATGAGCAGTTCTTC CATTLGTLTSDNEQFF 16 TRBJ2-1 once TRBV6-1 TRBD2
TGCAGCGTTGAAACAGGGGGGAACACTAAAGCTTTCTTT CSVETGGNTKAFF 13 TRBJ1-1 NA TRBV29-1 TRBD1
TGTGCCAGCAGTTTATGGGGGACTAGCGCAGATACGCAGTATTTT CASSLWGTSADTQYF 15 TRBJ2-3 many TRBV28 TRBD2
TGCGCCAGCAGCCAAGGTCCGGACTGGGGGACCTACGAGCAGTACTTC CASSQGPDWGTYEQYF 16 TRBJ2-7 many TRBV4-1 NA
TGTGCGAGCAATCCCGTTAGCACAGATACGCAGTATTTT CASNPVSTDTQYF 13 TRBJ2-3 NA TRBV28 NA
TGTGCCAGCAGCTTGGTCAGGGGGAACGAGCAGTACTTC CASSLVRGNEQYF 13 TRBJ2-7 many TRBV5-6 TRBD1
TGTGCCAGCAGCCACGAACGGGATAGCAATCAGCCCCAACATTTT CASSHERDSNQPQHF 15 TRBJ1-5 NA TRBV6-5 NA
TGTGCCGGGGCAACAGATACGCAGTATTTT CAGATDTQYF 10 TRBJ2-3 many TRBV7-9 NA
TGTGCCAGCAGCTTAAGGGGGACCGGGGAGCTGTTTTTT CASSLRGTGELFF 13 TRBJ2-2 medium-sized TRBV11-2 NA
TGTGCCAGCAATCCGTCCGGGACTAACTATGGTTACACCTTC CASNPSGTNYGYTF 14 TRBJ1-2 NA TRBV28 NA
TGTGTAAGCAGCCTAGAAGGGGGAGAGATCAATGAGCAGTTCTTC CVSSLEGGEINEQFF 15 TRBJ2-1 NA TRBV11-2 NA
TGTGCCAGCAGTTCCAGCTGGAGCTCCTACAATGAGCAGCTCTTC CASSSSWSSYNEQLF 15 TRBJ2-1 NA TRBV28 NA
TGTGCCGACAGCCCTGGACTAGCAGGCCCAGATACGCAGTATTTT CADSPGLAGPDTQYF 15 TRBJ2-3 NA TRBV11-2 TRBD2
TGTGCCAGCAGCCAGATGAGATTATACAATGAGCAGTTCTTC CASSQMRLYNEQFF 14 TRBJ2-1 NA TRBV11-2 NA
TGTGCCAGCAGTTTGGGAGGAGGGGGGAAGACCCAGTGCTTC CASSLGGGGKTQCF 14 TRBJ2-5 once TRBV12-3/TRBV12-4 NA
TGTGCCATCAGTGGAATAAGGAATGAGCAGTTCTTC CAISGIRNEQFF 12 TRBJ2-1 once TRBV6-1 NA
TGTGCCAGCAGTAGCCCGGACAGGTACTACGAGCAGTACTTC CASSSPDRYYEQYF 14 TRBJ2-7 many TRBV6-2/TRBV6-3 TRBD1
TGTGCCAGCAGTTACTCCGGTTGGTTGAACACAGATACGCTGTATTTT CASSYSGWLNTDTLYF 16 TRBJ2-3 NA TRBV6-5 NA
TGCGCCAGCTATCTATTGGGTGGGAGCTCCTACAATGAGCAATTCTTC CASYLLGGSSYNEQFF 16 TRBJ2-1 NA TRBV5-1 NA
TGCAGCGTCGAAGGGACCTCACCCCGGCCCGAGACCCAGTACTTC CSVEGTSPRPETQYF 15 TRBJ2-5 NA TRBV29-1 NA
TGCAGCGCTGGGACAGGGACCCCCTACGAGCAGTACTTC CSAGTGTPYEQYF 13 TRBJ2-7 NA TRBV29-1 TRBD1
TGTGCCAGCAGCTCCAGCGCTAGCGGGGGGGTGAATGAACAGTTCTTC CASSSSASGGVNEQFF 16 TRBJ2-1 NA TRBV7-8 TRBD2
TGTGCCAGCAACTACAACCAGCCGGGACTAGCGGGCGGGGTGCGGTACTTC CASNYNQPGLAGGVRYF 17 TRBJ2-7 NA TRBV11-2 TRBD2
TGTGCCAGTGCTAAAACGGGCAAGGGAGCCCCGAACACTGAAGCTTTCTTT CASAKTGKGAPNTEAFF 17 TRBJ1-1 NA TRBV6-5 NA
TGTGCCAGCAGCCGTTACGGAGGGAGTATGTACGAGCAGTATTTC CASSRYGGSMYEQYF 15 TRBJ2-7 NA TRBV5-4 NA
TGCGCCAGCAGCTTGCGGTTAGGCGAAAAACTGTTTTTT CASSLRLGEKLFF 13 TRBJ1-4 many TRBV5-1 NA
TGTACTAGCAGCTTAGAGATAGGCGGCTATGGCTACACCTTC CTSSLEIGGYGYTF 14 TRBJ1-2 NA TRBV11-2 NA